This T cell receptor (beta chain) comes out of a study of early T cells in non-severe SARS-CoV-2 infection. Study as a whole: Chains were not paired, and sequencing was done on bulk RNA from unsorted whole blood. Study-wide results and limits: Anti-spike CD8 specificities were favored by VDJdb matching, whose results missed private and CD4 specificities.

Deletions cut 6 bases from V and 3 bases from J, with 11 bases between. There are 13 residues in the CDR3. Germline values: CDR1 WSHSY, CDR2 SAAADI. This clonotype came up a few times. Its antigen is currently unknown. Attachment of unique molecular identifiers to individual cDNA molecules was performed. In TCRdb, the 5' RACE reads were re-called with MiXCR into one record per CDR3 protein. The sample carries tens of thousands of distinct CDR3 sequences, roughly 12% recorded once. This clonotype was sampled from an adult who was a healthcare worker with PCR-confirmed SARS-CoV-2 infection or an uninfected control (not recorded which). The input for sequencing was whole blood, taken at baseline. This chain links TRBV10-2 with TRBJ2-5; D is ambiguous. The chain's CDR3 is CASRDLLEETQYF. The CDR3 DNA sequence: TGCGCCAGCAGGGATCTTTTGGAAGAGACCCAGTACTTC.